This T cell receptor beta chain is from a study of beta chain features in type 1 diabetes. V lost 5 bases and J 2 bases, leaving 9 bases between the germline ends. Germline values: CDR1 MGHDK, CDR2 SYGVNS. CDR3 length: 13 residues. Study-level points and caveats: Across patients, naive, central memory and Treg TCRB repertoires exhibited apparently greater similarity than was observed across healthy donors. Type 1 diabetes patients showed fewer insertions and more deletions at VDJ junctions. Significant though moderate, a shortening of TCRB CDR3s appeared in all four CD4+ subsets of Type 1 diabetes patients.

The investigators reverse transcribed all of the isolated RNA, so they sequenced expressed TCRB transcripts. Naive, central memory and regulatory T cell samples produced a mean of about 3.5 million reads. TCRdb keeps only in-frame clones here, not all; method: immunoSEQ multiplex PCR. The sample records about 160,000 clones, about 8.1% being singletons. The table lists this clone with a few counts. Its antigen is not known. This rearrangement joins TRBV25-1 to TRBJ1-2; D remains unclear. This sequence originates from a woman under 30 with type 1 diabetes. Sequencing was done on a sample of central memory CD4+ T cells from blood. DNA for the CDR3: TGTGCCAGCAGTAGAGCTATGAACTATGGCTACACCTTC. Translating it yields CASSRAMNYGYTF.